This T cell receptor beta chain derives from a study of T-cell memory formation after mild COVID-19. Study-wide context: TCR clusters largely stayed donor specific.

Notes on the study in general: A balance of CD4 and CD8 characterized clones contracting day 15 to 85, whereas later expanders leaned CD4+. Detection of some responders pre-infection suggested pre-existing cross-reactive memory T cells participated.

After 5'RACE with constant-segment primers, TCR alpha and TCR beta cDNA libraries carrying sample barcodes and UMIs were obtained. TCRdb passed the 5' RACE reads through MiXCR, listing each CDR3 protein once. The repertoire holds about 500,000 distinct CDR3 sequences, around 21% seen once, with around 13% in the top ten. Details on this clonotype: Its antigen is unidentified.

The CDR3 totals 15 residues. The J segment lost 4 bases and the V segment lost 5 bases, leaving 7 bases of the junction unmatched. Germline assignment: CDR1 SGHVS and CDR2 FQNEAQ. This TCR derives from an adult woman who had mild COVID-19 (a few samples of this study predate the infection). Cell type and time point are not known. The sequenced sample was PBMCs or a T cell subset sorted from them (not recorded which). This chain uses TRBV7-8 with TRBJ1-1; 10 bases are a match to TRBD1. Here the CDR3 reads CASSPWTGGATEAFF. DNA for the CDR3: TGTGCCAGCAGCCCCTGGACAGGGGGGGCCACTGAAGCTTTCTTT.